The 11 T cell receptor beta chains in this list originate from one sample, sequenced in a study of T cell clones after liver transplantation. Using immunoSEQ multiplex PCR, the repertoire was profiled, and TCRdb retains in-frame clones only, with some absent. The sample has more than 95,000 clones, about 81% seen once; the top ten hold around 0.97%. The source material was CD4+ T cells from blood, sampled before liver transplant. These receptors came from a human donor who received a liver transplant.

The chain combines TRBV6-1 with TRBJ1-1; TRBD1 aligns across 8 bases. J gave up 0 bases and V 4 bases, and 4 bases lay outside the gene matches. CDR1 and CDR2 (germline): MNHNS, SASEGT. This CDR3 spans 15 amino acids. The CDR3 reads CASSVQGAMNTEAFF. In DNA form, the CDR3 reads TGTGCCAGCAGTGTTCAGGGGGCAATGAACACTGAAGCTTTCTTT.

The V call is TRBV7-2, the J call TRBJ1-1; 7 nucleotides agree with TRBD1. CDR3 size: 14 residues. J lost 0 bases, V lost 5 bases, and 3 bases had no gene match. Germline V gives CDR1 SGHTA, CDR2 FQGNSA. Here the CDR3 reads CASSIDRVNTEAFF. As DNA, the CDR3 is TGTGCCAGCAGCATTGACAGGGTGAACACTGAAGCTTTCTTT.

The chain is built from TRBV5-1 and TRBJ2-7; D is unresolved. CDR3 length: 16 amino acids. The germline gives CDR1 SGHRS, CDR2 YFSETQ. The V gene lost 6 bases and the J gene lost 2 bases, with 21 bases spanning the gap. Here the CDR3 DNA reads TGCGCCAGCACCCCCGTGCCCTCGGGCAGAACCTACGAGCAGTACTTC. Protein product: CASTPVPSGRTYEQYF. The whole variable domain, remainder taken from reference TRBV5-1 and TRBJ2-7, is KAGVTQTPRYLIKTRGQQVTLSCSPISGHRSVSWYQQTPGQGLQFLFEYFSETQRNKGNFPGRFSGRQFSNSRSEMNVSTLELGDSALYLCASTPVPSGRTYEQYFGPGTRLTVT.

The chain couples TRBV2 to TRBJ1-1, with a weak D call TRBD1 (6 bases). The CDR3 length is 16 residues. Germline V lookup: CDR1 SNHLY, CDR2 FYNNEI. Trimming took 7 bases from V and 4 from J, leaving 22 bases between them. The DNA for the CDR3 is TGTGCCAGCACGGGGAGGGGGTCTCTCGTCGGCACTGAAGCTTTCTTT. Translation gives CASTGRGSLVGTEAFF.

The CDR3 loop reads CASSDYRQVDEQYF. The CDR3 coding sequence is TGCGCCAGCAGCGACTACCGACAGGTCGACGAGCAGTACTTC. The chain combines TRBV5-1 with TRBJ2-7; D is perhaps TRBD1 (6 bases). Trimming stripped 4 bases from V and 5 bases from J, with 16 bases between. The V gene's germline CDR1 is SGHRS and CDR2 YFSETQ. The CDR3 spans 14 residues.

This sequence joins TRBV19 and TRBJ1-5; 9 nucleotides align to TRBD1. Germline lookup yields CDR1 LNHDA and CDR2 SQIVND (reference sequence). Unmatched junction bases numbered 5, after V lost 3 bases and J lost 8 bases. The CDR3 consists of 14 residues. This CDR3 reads CASSIGDRVEPQHF. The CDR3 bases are TGTGCCAGTAGTATTGGGGACAGGGTGGAGCCCCAGCATTTT.

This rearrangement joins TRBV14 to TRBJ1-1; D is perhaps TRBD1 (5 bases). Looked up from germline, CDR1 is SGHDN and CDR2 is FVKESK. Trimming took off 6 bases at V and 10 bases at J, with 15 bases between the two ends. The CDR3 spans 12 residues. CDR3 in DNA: TGTGCCAGCAGACTTTCCGGGGCCGGAGCTTTCTTT. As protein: CASRLSGAGAFF.

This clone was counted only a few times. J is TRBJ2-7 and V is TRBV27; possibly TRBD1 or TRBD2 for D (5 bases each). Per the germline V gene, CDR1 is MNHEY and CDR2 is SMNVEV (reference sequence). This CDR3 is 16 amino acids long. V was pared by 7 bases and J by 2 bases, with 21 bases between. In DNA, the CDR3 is TGTGCCAGCACCGGGATAACGGGACGGGGCGCCTACGAGCAGTACTTC. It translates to CASTGITGRGAYEQYF.

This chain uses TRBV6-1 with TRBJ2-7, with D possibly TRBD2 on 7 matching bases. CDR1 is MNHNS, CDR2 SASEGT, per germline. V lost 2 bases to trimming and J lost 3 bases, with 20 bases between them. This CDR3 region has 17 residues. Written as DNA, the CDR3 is TGTGCCAGCAGTGAAATAGTACGGGGGGCCGCCTACTACGAGCAGTACTTC. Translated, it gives CASSEIVRGAAYYEQYF.

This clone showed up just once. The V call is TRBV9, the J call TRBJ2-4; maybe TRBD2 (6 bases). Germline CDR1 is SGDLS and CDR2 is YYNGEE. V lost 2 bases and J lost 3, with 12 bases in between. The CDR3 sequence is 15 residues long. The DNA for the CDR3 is TGTGCCAGCAGCGTCGTTCCGGGGGACAAAAACATTCAGTACTTC. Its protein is CASSVVPGDKNIQYF. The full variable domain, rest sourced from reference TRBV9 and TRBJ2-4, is DSGVTQTPKHLITATGQRVTLRCSPRSGDLSVYWYQQSLDQGLQFLIQYYNGEERAKGNILERFSAQQFPDLHSELNLSSLELGDSALYFCASSVVPGDKNIQYFGAGTRLSVL.

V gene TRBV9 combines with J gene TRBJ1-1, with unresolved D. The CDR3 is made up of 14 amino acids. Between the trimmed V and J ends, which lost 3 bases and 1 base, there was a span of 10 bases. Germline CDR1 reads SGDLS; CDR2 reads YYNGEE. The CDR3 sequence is CASSAEAGNTEAFF. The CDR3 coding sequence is TGTGCCAGCAGCGCGGAGGCCGGGAACACTGAAGCTTTCTTT.